This T cell receptor beta chain stems from a study of regulatory T cells in long-lasting Graves disease. Study in general: Treatment with antithyroid drugs for over 5 years, together with positive TSH receptor antibodies, meant persistent Graves' disease. Study observations and caveats: In persistent patients, shared public clonotypes (under 3,000) outnumbered those in new patients (966). Examination was confined to peripheral blood, excluding thyroid tissue. Persistent disease exhibited a predilection for TRBV28, TRBJ1-2 and TRBJ2-5.

Concerning this clonotype: As yet, its antigen is unknown.

Stated time point: persistent/refractory GD, antithyroid drugs over 5 years with positive TRAb. The TCR library used RNA extracted from PBMCs. The V gene's germline CDR1 is SQVTM and CDR2 ANQGSEA. The V segment lost 6 bases and the J segment 3 bases; nucleotides outside the gene matches: 12. The CDR3 has 15 residues. iRepertoire HTBI primers and Arm-PCR of CDR3 regions built TCR beta libraries. MiXCR, run by TCRdb on the multiplex PCR reads, gives a single entry per CDR3 protein. Here the sample spans a few hundred thousand distinct CDR3 sequences, 23% being singletons. This TCR was recovered from a female donor with Graves disease. Sequencing used peripheral blood mononuclear cells (PBMCs), obtained when the disease was refractory, from a patient treated with antithyroid drugs. The chain joins TRBV29-1 to TRBJ2-5; 8 nucleotides align to TRBD2. The CDR3 DNA reads as TGCAGCGTCCCCGCACTTGGCGGGAGGAAAGAGACCCAGTACTTC. It is translated as CSVPALGGRKETQYF.